What follows are 26 T cell receptor beta chains derived from one specimen sequenced in a study of blood T cell repertoires in COVID-19. Method: immunoSEQ multiplex PCR; TCRdb's copy keeps in-frame clones and lacks some. Altogether approximately 60,000 clones are present, about 81% being singletons, with the ten largest covering around a fifth. The sample was peripheral blood. The receptor source for this set is a woman aged 60-75 years with acute or convalescent COVID-19.

The chain recombines TRBV5-1 with TRBJ1-2; TRBD1 matches 10 bases. Germline-derived CDR1 and CDR2 are SGHRS and YFSETQ. The CDR3 runs to 13 residues. V shed 3 bases, J shed 8 bases, and the junction held 4 bases outside the gene matches. CDR3 nucleotides: TGCGCCAGCAGCTCAGGACAGGGGGGCGGCTACACCTTC. It is translated as CASSSGQGGGYTF.

V usage is TRBV27 and J usage is TRBJ1-1; D gene unclear. Per the germline V gene, CDR1 is MNHEY and CDR2 is SMNVEV (reference sequence). Deletions cut 4 bases from V and 1 base from J, with 10 bases between. The CDR3 extends over 14 amino acids. The DNA of the CDR3 is TGTGCCAGCAGTTCCGGACTGTCGAACACTGAAGCTTTCTTT. It is translated as CASSSGLSNTEAFF.

Only a few counts were recorded for this clone. This chain links TRBV18 with TRBJ1-2; weak D call: TRBD1 (6 bases). This CDR3 is built from 14 residues. The V gene lost 4 bases and the J gene lost 2 bases, with 11 bases spanning the gap. The germline V gene has CDR1 KGHSH and CDR2 LQKENI. CDR3 sequence: CASSRGGQNYGYTF. Written as DNA, the CDR3 is TGTGCCAGCTCACGCGGGGGCCAGAACTATGGCTACACCTTC.

This rearrangement joins TRBV7-3 to TRBJ1-2, with D perhaps TRBD1 (6 bases). This CDR3 has 14 amino acids. V shed 2 bases and J shed 6 bases, with 13 bases lying between them. The germline V gene encodes CDR1 SGHTA and CDR2 FQGTGA. In nucleotides, the CDR3 is TGTGCCAGCAGCTTAGTGGGGGCGGCGGATGGCTACACCTTC. Protein sequence: CASSLVGAADGYTF.

The chain employs TRBV5-1 and TRBJ1-2, with no clear D. Germline lookup yields CDR1 SGHRS and CDR2 YFSETQ. The CDR3 length is 12 residues. Trimming stripped 3 bases from V and 6 bases from J, with 9 bases between. The CDR3 sequence: CASSSTRDGYTF. The CDR3 DNA is TGCGCCAGCAGCTCCACTCGGGATGGCTACACCTTC. The full variable domain, its missing parts supplied by reference TRBV5-1 and TRBJ1-2, is KAGVTQTPRYLIKTRGQQVTLSCSPISGHRSVSWYQQTPGQGLQFLFEYFSETQRNKGNFPGRFSGRQFSNSRSEMNVSTLELGDSALYLCASSSTRDGYTFGSGTRLTVV.

The rearrangement links TRBV12-5 to TRBJ1-2; 8 bases line up with TRBD1. The germline V gene encodes CDR1 LGHNT and CDR2 FRNRAP. The junction had 13 bases not matched to a gene; V was cut back by 5 bases and J by 8 bases. This CDR3 is 15 amino acids long. CDR3 DNA sequence: TGTGCTAGTGGTCCCCGGACAGGGAAAGGACTAGGCTACACCTTC. It translates to CASGPRTGKGLGYTF.

This chain links TRBV4-3 with TRBJ2-1; 8 bases are a match to TRBD2. The CDR3 is made up of 15 amino acids. Germline loops: CDR1 LGHNA, CDR2 YSLEER. Trimming cost V 3 bases and J 4 bases; bases outside gene matches: 5. In DNA, the CDR3 is TGCGCCAGCAGCCAGTCTAGCGGGCCTTACAATGAGCAGTTCTTC. Protein: CASSQSSGPYNEQFF.

This chain connects TRBV5-1 to TRBJ1-1, with 7 bases lining up with TRBD1. The junction had 10 bases not matched to a gene; V was cut back by 1 base and J by 1 base. This CDR3 region has 17 residues. Germline-derived CDR1 and CDR2 are SGHRS and YFSETQ. Here the CDR3 DNA reads TGCGCCAGCAGCTTGTCCCCTTCACAGGGGACGAACACTGAAGCTTTCTTT. Residues: CASSLSPSQGTNTEAFF.

The V gene is TRBV3-1 (or the pseudogene TRBV3-2), the J gene TRBJ1-6, with TRBD1 as a possible D gene (6 bases). Trimming stripped 6 bases from V and 7 bases from J, with 10 bases between. The CDR3 has 13 residues. CDR1 LGHDT and CDR2 YNNKEL come from the germline V gene (reference sequence). The chain's CDR3 is CASSLGQNSPLHF. Written as DNA, the CDR3 is TGTGCCAGCAGTCTCGGACAGAATTCACCCCTCCACTTT.

This clone came up a few times. The chain employs TRBV20-1 and TRBJ1-1; TRBD1 matches at 8 bases. Germline CDR1 and CDR2: DFQATT and SNEGSKA (reference sequence). CDR3 length: 14 amino acids. The V gene end was trimmed by 3 bases and the J gene end by 7 bases; junction bases not matched to a gene: 10. The CDR3 nucleotides read TGCAGTGCTAGTGAAGACAGGGGACAGGATGAAGCTTTCTTT. This translates into CSASEDRGQDEAFF.

The chain joins TRBV30 to TRBJ1-2, with no clear D. The CDR3 is 11 residues long. The germline CDR1 and CDR2 sequences are GTSNPN and SVGIG (reference sequence). With 0 bases removed from V and 13 bases from J, the gap between germline ends came to 12 bases. The CDR3 spells CAWSVQLICTF. DNA of the CDR3: TGTGCCTGGAGTGTACAGTTAATCTGCACCTTC.

The rearrangement links TRBV5-4 to TRBJ2-3; D may be TRBD2 (5 bases). Germline V lookup: CDR1 SGHNT, CDR2 YYREEE (reference sequence). Trimming pared 0 bases from V and 3 bases from J, leaving 5 bases between. CDR3 length: 13 amino acids. CDR3 amino acids: CASSLGRTDTQYF. The DNA for the CDR3 is TGTGCCAGCAGCTTGGGGAGGACAGATACGCAGTATTTT.

This clone was seen a few times. The gene calls are TRBV29-1 and TRBJ1-2; 7 bases are shared with TRBD1. CDR3 size: 12 residues. Unmatched junction bases numbered 8, after V lost 5 bases and J lost 8 bases. CDR1 is SQVTM and CDR2 is ANQGSEA in the germline V gene. This CDR3 is CSVPETGKGYTF. DNA for the CDR3: TGCAGCGTTCCTGAGACAGGGAAAGGCTACACCTTC. The full variable domain, in which reference TRBV29-1 and TRBJ1-2 provide the parts outside the CDR3, is SAVISQKPSRDICQRGTSLTIQCQVDSQVTMMFWYRQQPGQSLTLIATANQGSEATYESGFVIDKFPISRPNLTFSTLTVSNMSPEDSSIYLCSVPETGKGYTFGSGTRLTVV.

The chain is built from TRBV6-7 and TRBJ2-7, with D possibly TRBD2 on 6 matching bases. TRBV6-7 has ORF status, its function being uncertain. CDR3 length: 15 amino acids. Trimming pared 4 bases from V and 0 bases from J, leaving 13 bases between. The CDR3 DNA reads TGTGCCAGCAGTTCCCGGGACGGGAGCTCCTACGAGCAGTACTTC. It translates to CASSSRDGSSYEQYF.

The chain has TRBV11-2 and TRBJ2-1; possibly TRBD1 for D (7 bases). The CDR3 spans 16 residues. Germline loops: CDR1 SGHAT, CDR2 FQNNGV. The V end lost 5 bases, the J end lost 6 bases, and 20 bases lay between the germline ends. CDR3 residues: CASSPGGGRPPNEQFF. For the CDR3, the DNA is TGTGCCAGCAGCCCAGGGGGAGGCCGACCACCCAATGAGCAGTTCTTC.

This rearrangement joins TRBV16 to TRBJ2-7, with TRBD1 identical over 7 bases. CDR1 and CDR2 (germline): KGHSY, FQNENV. The CDR3 has 15 residues. The J segment lost 9 bases and the V segment lost 0 bases, leaving 11 bases of the junction unmatched. CDR3 amino acids: CASSQSGQDYAGQYF. The CDR3 region has the DNA TGTGCCAGCAGCCAATCTGGACAGGATTACGCAGGGCAGTACTTC.

The chain links TRBV3-1 (or the pseudogene TRBV3-2) to TRBJ1-6; no clear D. Germline assignment: CDR1 LGHDT and CDR2 YNNKEL (reference sequence). The V gene lost 3 bases and the J gene lost 10 bases, with 10 bases spanning the gap. The CDR3 covers 13 residues. The CDR3 sequence is CASSQRSESPLHF. DNA for the CDR3: TGTGCCAGCAGCCAGCGGTCAGAATCACCCCTCCACTTT.

The rearrangement uses TRBV6-2 or TRBV6-3 and TRBJ2-1; D is undetermined. With 6 bases removed from V and 3 bases from J, the gap between germline ends came to 6 bases. Germline-derived CDR1 and CDR2 are MNHEY and SVGEGT. This CDR3 contains 12 residues. This chain's CDR3 is CASSISYNEQFF. CDR3 nucleotides: TGTGCCAGCAGCATTAGCTACAATGAGCAGTTCTTC.

The chain combines TRBV18 with TRBJ1-1, with D possibly matching TRBD1 (5 bases). The CDR3 has 13 amino acids. Looked up from germline, CDR1 is KGHSH and CDR2 is LQKENI. V lost 6 bases and J lost 4, with 12 bases in between. CDR3 sequence (DNA): TGTGCCAGCTCCCTCGGCGGGGGCACTGAAGCTTTCTTT. Translating gives CASSLGGGTEAFF.

The V gene is TRBV6-5, the J gene TRBJ2-3, with TRBD2 matching 7 bases. There are 14 residues in the CDR3. CDR1 and CDR2 from the germline V gene are MNHEY and SVGAGI. With V trimmed by 5 bases and J by 2 bases, 4 bases remained unmatched. CDR3: CASSLRGSTDTQYF. The CDR3 coding sequence is TGTGCCAGCAGTCTGCGGGGGTCCACAGATACGCAGTATTTT.

The chain has TRBV7-2 and TRBJ2-1, with 9 bases matching TRBD2. Per germline, CDR1 SGHTA and CDR2 FQGNSA. This CDR3 is 17 amino acids long. Germline trimming cut 5 bases from V and 8 bases from J; bases unmatched to any gene: 16. The DNA of the CDR3 is TGTGCCAGCAGCACCGGACCTGCAGCGGGGGGCCACTATGAGCAGTTCTTC. It codes for CASSTGPAAGGHYEQFF.

The chain links TRBV6-5 to TRBJ1-1; D possibly corresponds to TRBD1 (5 bases). V lost 11 bases to trimming and J lost 3 bases, with 16 bases between them. This CDR3 comprises 13 residues. Germline assignment: CDR1 MNHEY and CDR2 SVGAGI. In nucleotides, the CDR3 is TGTGCCGCCGGGGGGGGAGGGGACACTGAAGCTTTCTTT. Its protein is CAAGGGGDTEAFF.

This clone has a handful of counts. The J gene is TRBJ1-5, the V gene TRBV5-8, with TRBD1 matching 9 bases. V lost 1 base and J lost 0; bases outside the gene matches: 2. CDR1 and CDR2 from the germline V gene are SGHTS and YDEGEE. CDR3 length: 16 residues. The DNA of the CDR3 is TGTGCCAGCAGCTTGTGGGGACAGGGTAGCAATCAGCCCCAGCATTTT. The encoded protein is CASSLWGQGSNQPQHF.

The genes are TRBV12-3 or TRBV12-4 and TRBJ1-5; unclear D gene. There are 13 residues in the CDR3. The V gene lost 2 bases and the J gene lost 4 bases, with 6 bases spanning the gap. As DNA, the CDR3 is TGTGCCAGCAGTTTAAGTCGGAATCAGCCCCAGCATTTT. Its protein product is CASSLSRNQPQHF.

This clone has more than one count but fewer than ten. The chain carries TRBV11-3 and TRBJ2-7; possible D gene TRBD1, 6 bases. Germline CDR1 reads SGHNT; CDR2 reads YENEEA. The V and J ends lost 6 bases and 5 bases respectively, with 17 bases between them. This CDR3 is 14 amino acids long. The CDR3 bases are TGTGCCAGCAGTCATAGAGGACAGATCCACGAGCAGTACTTC. This encodes CASSHRGQIHEQYF. Filled out from reference TRBV11-3 and TRBJ2-7, the complete variable domain reads EAGVVQSPRYKIIEKKQPVAFWCNPISGHNTLYWYLQNLGQGPELLIRYENEEAVDDSQLPKDRFSAERLKGVDSTLKIQPAELGDSAVYLCASSHRGQIHEQYFGPGTRLTVT.

V usage is TRBV3-1 (or the pseudogene TRBV3-2) and J usage is TRBJ1-2; D might be TRBD1 (5 bases). The CDR3 is 15 amino acids. Germline V CDR1 and CDR2: LGHDT, YNNKEL (reference sequence). The germline V and J ends were trimmed by 4 bases and 6 bases, with 18 bases remaining between them. Here the CDR3 reads CASSPWGGMRNGYTF. CDR3 nucleotides: TGTGCCAGCAGCCCCTGGGGCGGAATGAGAAATGGCTACACCTTC.